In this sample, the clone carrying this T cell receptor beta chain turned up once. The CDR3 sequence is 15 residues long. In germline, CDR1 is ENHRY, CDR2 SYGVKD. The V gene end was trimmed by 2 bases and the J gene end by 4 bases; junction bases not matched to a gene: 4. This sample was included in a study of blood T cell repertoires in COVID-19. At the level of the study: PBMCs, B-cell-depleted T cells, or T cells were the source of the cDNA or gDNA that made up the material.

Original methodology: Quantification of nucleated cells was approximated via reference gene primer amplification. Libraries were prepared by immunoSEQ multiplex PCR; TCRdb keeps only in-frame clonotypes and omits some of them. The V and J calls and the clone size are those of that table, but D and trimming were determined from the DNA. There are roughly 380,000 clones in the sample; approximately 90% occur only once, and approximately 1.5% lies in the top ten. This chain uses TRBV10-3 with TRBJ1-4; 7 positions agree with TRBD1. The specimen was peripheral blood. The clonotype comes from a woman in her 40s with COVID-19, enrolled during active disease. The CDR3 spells CAISETTGINEKLFF. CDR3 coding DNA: TGTGCCATCAGTGAGACGACAGGGATTAATGAAAAACTGTTTTTT.